This entry lists 20 T cell receptor beta chains sequenced from one sample in a study of OX40 agonist ivuxolimab in advanced cancers. This table comes from immunoSEQ multiplex PCR, and its TCRdb copy is limited to in-frame clones, with some not included. The sample lists approximately 74,000 clones, roughly four fifths occurring once. This specimen was CD4+ or CD8+ T cells sorted from blood, taken in a trial of the OX40 agonist ivuxolimab. These receptors were obtained from an adult with an advanced solid tumor such as melanoma, head and neck, liver or kidney cancer.

This chain connects TRBV2 to TRBJ1-6, with no clear D. V lost 4 bases, J lost 3 bases, and 4 bases lay in between. The germline V gene has CDR1 SNHLY and CDR2 FYNNEI. The CDR3 extends over 13 amino acids. The CDR3 sequence is CASSVSYNSPLHF. DNA for the CDR3: TGTGCCAGCAGTGTCAGCTATAATTCACCCCTCCACTTT.

V gene TRBV19 combines with J gene TRBJ1-5; maybe TRBD1 (6 bases). The CDR3 loop spans 15 amino acids. Trimming stripped 3 bases from V and 6 bases from J, with 15 bases between. The germline V gene encodes CDR1 LNHDA and CDR2 SQIVND (reference sequence). The CDR3 protein is CASSIIGGAGQPQHF. CDR3 DNA: TGTGCCAGTAGTATTATTGGGGGCGCGGGTCAGCCCCAGCATTTT.

The rearrangement uses TRBV7-9 and TRBJ2-6; D is uncertain. Germline CDR1 is SEHNR and CDR2 is FQNEAQ (reference sequence). Trimming pared 3 bases from V and 0 bases from J, leaving 3 bases between. The CDR3 has 14 residues. CDR3 protein: CASSFASGANVLTF. CDR3 DNA sequence: TGTGCCAGCAGCTTCGCCTCTGGGGCCAACGTCCTGACTTTC.

The chain has TRBV11-2 and TRBJ2-3; weak D call: TRBD2 (5 bases). V was clipped by 5 bases and J by 0 bases, with 15 bases between them. This CDR3 is built from 16 residues. Germline V gives CDR1 SGHAT, CDR2 FQNNGV. CDR3 coding DNA: TGTGCCAGCAGCCCGGCTTTGCGACTAAGCACAGATACGCAGTATTTT. This encodes CASSPALRLSTDTQYF.

The chain couples TRBV7-6 to TRBJ2-3; 11 nucleotides match TRBD2. V lost 3 bases to trimming and J lost 8 bases; unmatched junction nucleotides: 7. In germline, CDR1 is SGHVS, CDR2 FNYEAQ. This CDR3 has 15 residues. The CDR3 nucleotides read TGTGCCAGCAGCTTGTGGCTAGCGGGGGGAACTACGCAGTATTTT. This encodes CASSLWLAGGTTQYF.

J is TRBJ2-1 and V is TRBV5-6; a possible D gene is TRBD2 (6 bases). This CDR3 region has 15 residues. Trimming stripped 2 bases from V and 7 bases from J, with 16 bases between. Per the germline V gene, CDR1 is SGHDT and CDR2 is YYEEEE. In DNA form, the CDR3 reads TGTGCCAGCAGCTTAATACTCGTCGGGAGAAATGAGCAGTTCTTC. Its translation: CASSLILVGRNEQFF.

The chain is built from TRBV6-1 and TRBJ2-7; TRBD1 matches 9 bases. CDR1 and CDR2 from the germline V gene are MNHNS and SASEGT. CDR3 length: 14 residues. After removal of 6 bases from V and 2 bases from J, the junction contained 5 bases not matched to a gene. The CDR3 bases are TGTGCCAGCAGCCAGGGACAGGGACCCTACGAGCAGTACGTC. This sequence encodes CASSQGQGPYEQYV.

The chain employs TRBV4-3 and TRBJ2-1; 15 bases fit TRBD2. The CDR3 is 17 amino acids. Losses at the gene ends were 1 base for V and 7 bases for J; bases not matched to a gene: 5. The germline V gene encodes CDR1 LGHNA and CDR2 YSLEER. CDR3 sequence: CASSQGTSGRARNEQFF. CDR3 coding DNA: TGCGCCAGCAGCCAAGGGACTAGCGGGAGGGCCCGGAATGAGCAGTTCTTC.

The chain uses TRBV5-1 and TRBJ1-6, with 10 bases identical to TRBD1. This CDR3 comprises 15 residues. Germline trimming cut 0 bases from V and 9 bases from J; bases unmatched to any gene: 3. The germline CDR1 and CDR2 sequences are SGHRS and YFSETQ. CDR3 protein: CASSLAGTGASPLHF. DNA of the CDR3: TGCGCCAGCAGCTTGGCCGGGACAGGGGCTTCACCCCTCCACTTT.

Only one count was recorded for this clone. V is TRBV29-1 and J is TRBJ2-7; D is unresolved. CDR1 and CDR2 (germline): SQVTM, ANQGSEA. CDR3 length: 11 amino acids. V shed 4 bases and J shed 4 bases, with 8 bases lying between them. CDR3 sequence: CSVAWGYEQYV. CDR3 DNA: TGCAGCGTTGCGTGGGGTTACGAGCAGTACGTC.

This clone showed up just once. The chain couples TRBV27 to TRBJ2-2; no clear D. CDR1 MNHEY and CDR2 SMNVEV come from the germline V gene (reference sequence). The CDR3 contains 15 residues. Between the trimmed V and J ends, which lost 5 bases and 0 bases, there was a span of 10 bases. CDR3 amino acids: CASSDSISNTGELFF. The DNA for the CDR3 is TGTGCCAGCAGTGACTCGATCTCGAACACCGGGGAGCTGTTTTTT.

The chain carries TRBV9 and TRBJ2-3; D possibly corresponds to TRBD2 (6 bases). V was shortened by 4 bases and J by 0 bases, with 15 bases between the two germline ends. Germline-derived CDR1 and CDR2 are SGDLS and YYNGEE. This CDR3 has 16 amino acids. The CDR3 region is CASSTSSGTSTDTQYF. The CDR3 bases are TGTGCCAGCAGCACAAGTAGTGGGACTAGCACAGATACGCAGTATTTT. Complete variable domain (other parts from reference TRBV9 and TRBJ2-3): DSGVTQTPKHLITATGQRVTLRCSPRSGDLSVYWYQQSLDQGLQFLIQYYNGEERAKGNILERFSAQQFPDLHSELNLSSLELGDSALYFCASSTSSGTSTDTQYFGPGTRLTVL.

V gene TRBV28 combines with J gene TRBJ2-5; 10 positions agree with TRBD1. After removal of 0 bases from V and 2 bases from J, the junction contained 21 bases not matched to a gene. This CDR3 has 22 residues. CDR1 and CDR2 (germline): MDHEN, SYDVKM. The CDR3 DNA sequence: TGTGCCAGCAGTTTATGGATGGGGGACAGGGGACACGCAAAGGGGATTCAAGAGACCCAGTACTTC. Translation: CASSLWMGDRGHAKGIQETQYF.

The chain couples TRBV19 to TRBJ1-5; D unresolved. The CDR3 runs 14 residues. CDR1 LNHDA and CDR2 SQIVND come from the germline V gene (reference sequence). Trimming shortened V by 7 bases and J by 0 bases, and 10 bases separated the two germline ends. Here the CDR3 reads CASMEGYSNQPQHF. The DNA of the CDR3 is TGTGCCAGTATGGAGGGATATAGCAATCAGCCCCAGCATTTT.

The CDR3 protein is CASNPGQGTEAFF. The DNA of the CDR3 is TGTGCCAGCAACCCGGGACAGGGCACTGAAGCTTTCTTT. The chain recombines TRBV2 with TRBJ1-1; 9 bases are shared with TRBD1. V was clipped by 7 bases and J by 4 bases; unmatched bases: 4. Germline V lookup: CDR1 SNHLY, CDR2 FYNNEI. The CDR3 length is 13 residues.

This clone was picked up one time. The CDR3 nucleotides read TGTGCCAGCAGCTTGGGCCCCCCGGACAGACAAGAGACCCAGTACTTC. This sequence encodes CASSLGPPDRQETQYF. The chain links TRBV5-4 to TRBJ2-5, with D maybe TRBD1 (6 bases). The ends were cut back, 0 bases at V and 2 bases at J, with 14 bases in the middle. Looked up from germline, CDR1 is SGHNT and CDR2 is YYREEE (reference sequence). The CDR3 runs to 16 residues.

A single count supports this clone. The chain has TRBV7-9 and TRBJ2-1; a weak D match, TRBD2 (6 bases). The V gene lost 5 bases and the J gene lost 0 bases, with 14 bases spanning the gap. This CDR3 has 16 residues. Germline values: CDR1 SEHNR, CDR2 FQNEAQ (reference sequence). Here the CDR3 reads CASSLRNSGSYNEQFF. CDR3 nucleotides: TGTGCCAGCAGCCTACGGAATAGCGGCTCCTACAATGAGCAGTTCTTC.

The chain has TRBV29-1 and TRBJ2-7; D not certain. Trimming removed 0 bases at V and 0 bases at J, with 6 bases between. The CDR3 has 13 amino acids. The germline gives CDR1 SQVTM, CDR2 ANQGSEA. The CDR3: CSVEDRDSYEQYV. DNA for the CDR3: TGCAGCGTTGAAGATAGGGACTCCTACGAGCAGTACGTC.

The rearrangement joins TRBV12-5 to TRBJ2-3; 9 bases fit TRBD2. The trim removed 0 bases at V and 3 bases at J, leaving 7 bases unmatched. Germline V gene lookup returns CDR1 LGHNT and CDR2 FRNRAP. This CDR3 has 17 residues. The CDR3 loop reads CASGLVTLAGTTDTQYF. In DNA form, the CDR3 reads TGTGCTAGTGGTTTGGTTACTCTAGCGGGGACTACAGATACGCAGTATTTT.

The chain couples TRBV6-5 to TRBJ1-1, with D maybe TRBD1 (5 bases). V was pared by 2 bases and J by 6 bases, with 10 bases between. The length of the CDR3 is 13 residues. Germline-derived CDR1 and CDR2 are MNHEY and SVGAGI. CDR3 amino acids: CASSYRGGAEAFF. CDR3 bases: TGTGCCAGCAGTTACCGGGGGGGGGCTGAAGCTTTCTTT.